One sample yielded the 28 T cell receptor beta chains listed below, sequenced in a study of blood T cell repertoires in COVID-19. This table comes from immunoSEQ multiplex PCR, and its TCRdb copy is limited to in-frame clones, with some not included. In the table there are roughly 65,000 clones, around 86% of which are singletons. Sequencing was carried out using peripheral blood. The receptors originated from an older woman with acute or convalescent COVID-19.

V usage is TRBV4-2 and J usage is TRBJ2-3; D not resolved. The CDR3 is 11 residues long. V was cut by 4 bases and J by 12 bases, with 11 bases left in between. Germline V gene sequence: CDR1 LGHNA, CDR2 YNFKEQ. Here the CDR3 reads CASSLGGDQYF. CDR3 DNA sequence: TGTGCCAGCAGCCTCGGCGGCGACCAGTATTTT.

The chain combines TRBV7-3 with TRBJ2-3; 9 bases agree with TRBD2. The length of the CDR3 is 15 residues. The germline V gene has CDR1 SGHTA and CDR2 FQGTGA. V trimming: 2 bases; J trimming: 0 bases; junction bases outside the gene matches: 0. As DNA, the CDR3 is TGTGCCAGCAGCTTAGGACTAGCGAGCACAGATACGCAGTATTTT. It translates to CASSLGLASTDTQYF.

CDR3 nucleotides: TGTGCCTGGACGGGGACAGCCTATGGCTACACCTTC. Translating it yields CAWTGTAYGYTF. This chain uses TRBV30 with TRBJ1-2, with 7 bases identical to TRBD1. The CDR3 loop spans 12 amino acids. V shed 4 bases, J shed 4 bases, and the junction held 3 bases outside the gene matches. Per germline, CDR1 GTSNPN and CDR2 SVGIG (reference sequence).

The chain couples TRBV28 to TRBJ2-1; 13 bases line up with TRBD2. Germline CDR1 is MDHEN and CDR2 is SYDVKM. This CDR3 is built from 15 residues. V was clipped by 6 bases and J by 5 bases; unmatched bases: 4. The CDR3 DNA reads TGTGCCAGCAGCCTCGGGACTAGCGGGAACAATGAGCAGTTCTTC. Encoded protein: CASSLGTSGNNEQFF.

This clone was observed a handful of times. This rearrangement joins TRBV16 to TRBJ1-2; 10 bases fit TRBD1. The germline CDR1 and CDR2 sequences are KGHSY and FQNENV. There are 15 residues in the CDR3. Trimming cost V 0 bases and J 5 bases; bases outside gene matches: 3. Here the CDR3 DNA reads TGTGCCAGCAGCCAATCGAGGACAGGGGGTTATGGCTACACCTTC. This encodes CASSQSRTGGYGYTF.

In DNA, the CDR3 is TGTGCCAGCAGTCTGGACAGTCGCTACGAGCAGTACTTC. Amino acid sequence: CASSLDSRYEQYF. This chain uses TRBV27 with TRBJ2-7, with D perhaps TRBD1 (6 bases). The V gene lost 5 bases and the J gene lost 3 bases, with 11 bases spanning the gap. The CDR3 is made up of 13 amino acids. Germline V gives CDR1 MNHEY, CDR2 SMNVEV (reference sequence).

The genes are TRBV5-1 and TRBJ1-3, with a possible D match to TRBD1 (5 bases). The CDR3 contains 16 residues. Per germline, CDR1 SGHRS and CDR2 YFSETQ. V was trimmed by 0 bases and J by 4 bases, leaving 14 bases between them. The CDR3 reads CASSLAGTLRGNTIYF. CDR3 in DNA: TGCGCCAGCAGCTTGGCCGGGACTCTGCGGGGAAACACCATATATTTT.

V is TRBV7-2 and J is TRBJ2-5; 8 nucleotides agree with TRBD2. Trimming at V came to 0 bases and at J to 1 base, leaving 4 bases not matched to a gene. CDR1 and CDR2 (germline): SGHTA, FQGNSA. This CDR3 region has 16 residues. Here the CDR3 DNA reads TGTGCCAGCAGCTTAGCCGGCGGGGGGCGCCAAGAGACCCAGTACTTC. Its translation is CASSLAGGGRQETQYF.

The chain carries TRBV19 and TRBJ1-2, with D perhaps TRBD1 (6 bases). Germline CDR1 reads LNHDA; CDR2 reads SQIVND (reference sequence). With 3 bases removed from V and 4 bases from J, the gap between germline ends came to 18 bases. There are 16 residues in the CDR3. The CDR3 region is CASSIPSQGGGYGYTF. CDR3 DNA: TGTGCCAGTAGTATTCCCTCCCAGGGAGGGGGCTATGGCTACACCTTC.

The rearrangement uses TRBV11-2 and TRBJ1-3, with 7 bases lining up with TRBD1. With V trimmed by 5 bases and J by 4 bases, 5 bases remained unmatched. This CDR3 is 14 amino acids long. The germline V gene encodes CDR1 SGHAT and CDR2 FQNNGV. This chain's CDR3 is CASSRQGTGNTIYF. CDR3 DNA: TGTGCCAGCAGCAGACAGGGTACCGGAAACACCATATATTTT.

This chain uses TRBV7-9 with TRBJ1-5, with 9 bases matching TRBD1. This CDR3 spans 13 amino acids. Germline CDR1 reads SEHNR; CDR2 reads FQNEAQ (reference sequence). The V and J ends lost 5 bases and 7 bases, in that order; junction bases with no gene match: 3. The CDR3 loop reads CASSTGGTQPQHF. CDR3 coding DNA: TGTGCCAGCAGCACAGGGGGCACGCAGCCCCAGCATTTT.

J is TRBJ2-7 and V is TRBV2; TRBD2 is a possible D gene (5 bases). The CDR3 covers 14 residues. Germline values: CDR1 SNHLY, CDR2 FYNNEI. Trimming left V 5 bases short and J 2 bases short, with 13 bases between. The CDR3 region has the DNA TGTGCCAGCAGTACCGCGGGTCCCCCCTACGAGCAGTACTTC. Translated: CASSTAGPPYEQYF. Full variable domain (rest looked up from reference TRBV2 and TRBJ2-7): EPEVTQTPSHQVTQMGQEVILRCVPISNHLYFYWYRQILGQKVEFLVSFYNNEISEKSEIFDDQFSVERPDGSNFTLKIRSTKLEDSAMYFCASSTAGPPYEQYFGPGTRLTVT.

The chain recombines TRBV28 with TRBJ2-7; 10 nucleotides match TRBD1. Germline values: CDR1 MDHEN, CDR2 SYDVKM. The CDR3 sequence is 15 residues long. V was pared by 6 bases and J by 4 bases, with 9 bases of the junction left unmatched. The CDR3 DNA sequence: TGTGCCAGCAGCCGCGGACAGGGGGATTTATACGAGCAGTACTTC. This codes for CASSRGQGDLYEQYF.

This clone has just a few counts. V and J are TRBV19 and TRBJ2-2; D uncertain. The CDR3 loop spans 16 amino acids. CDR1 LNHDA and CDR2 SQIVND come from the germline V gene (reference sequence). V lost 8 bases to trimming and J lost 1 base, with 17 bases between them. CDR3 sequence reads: CASLSQKHWNTGELFF. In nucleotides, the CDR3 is TGTGCCAGTCTGTCGCAGAAACATTGGAACACCGGGGAGCTGTTTTTT.

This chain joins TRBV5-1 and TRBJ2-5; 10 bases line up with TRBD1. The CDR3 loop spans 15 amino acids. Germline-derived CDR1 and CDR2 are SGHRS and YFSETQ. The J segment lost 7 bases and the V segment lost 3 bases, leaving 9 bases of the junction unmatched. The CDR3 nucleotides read TGCGCCAGCAGCTACTCCGGGACAGGGGAAGCGACCCAGTACTTC. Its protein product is CASSYSGTGEATQYF.

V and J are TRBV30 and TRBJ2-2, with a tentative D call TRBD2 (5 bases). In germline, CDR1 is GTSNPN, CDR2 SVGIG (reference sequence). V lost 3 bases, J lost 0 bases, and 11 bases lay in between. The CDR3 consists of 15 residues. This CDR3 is CAWSTRFANTGELFF. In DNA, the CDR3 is TGTGCCTGGAGCACTAGATTTGCGAACACCGGGGAGCTGTTTTTT.

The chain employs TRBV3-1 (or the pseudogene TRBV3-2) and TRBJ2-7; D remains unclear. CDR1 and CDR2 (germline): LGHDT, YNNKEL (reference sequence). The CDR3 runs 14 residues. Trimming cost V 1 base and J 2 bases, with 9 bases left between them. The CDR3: CASSQVVGTYEQYF. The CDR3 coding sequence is TGTGCCAGCAGCCAAGTGGTGGGCACCTACGAGCAGTACTTC.

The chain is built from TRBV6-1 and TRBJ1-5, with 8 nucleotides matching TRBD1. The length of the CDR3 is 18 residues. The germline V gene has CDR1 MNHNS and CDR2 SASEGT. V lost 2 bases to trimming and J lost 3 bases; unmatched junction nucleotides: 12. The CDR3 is CASSEYFAQGASNQPQHF. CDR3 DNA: TGTGCCAGCAGTGAATATTTCGCCCAGGGGGCCTCCAATCAGCCCCAGCATTTT.

The CDR3 sequence is CAITSDRDDGYTF. The DNA of the CDR3 is TGTGCCATCACATCCGACAGGGACGATGGCTACACCTTC. The gene calls are TRBV10-3 and TRBJ1-2; 7 positions match TRBD1. Germline CDR1 and CDR2: ENHRY and SYGVKD. The CDR3 contains 13 residues. Unmatched junction bases numbered 8, after V lost 7 bases and J lost 6 bases.

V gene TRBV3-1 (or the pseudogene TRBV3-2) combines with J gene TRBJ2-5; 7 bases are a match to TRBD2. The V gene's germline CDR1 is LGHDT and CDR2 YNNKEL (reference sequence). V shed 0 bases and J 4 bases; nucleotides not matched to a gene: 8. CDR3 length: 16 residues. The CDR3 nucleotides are TGTGCCAGCAGCCAAGAGGGGGGGGAGAGAGGAGAGACCCAGTACTTC. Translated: CASSQEGGERGETQYF.

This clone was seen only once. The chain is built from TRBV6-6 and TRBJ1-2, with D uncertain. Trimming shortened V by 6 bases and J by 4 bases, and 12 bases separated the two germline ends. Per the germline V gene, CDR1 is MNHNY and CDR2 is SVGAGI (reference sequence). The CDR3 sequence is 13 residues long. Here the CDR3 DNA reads TGTGCCAGCAGCCCACGGGTCAGCTATGGCTACACCTTC. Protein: CASSPRVSYGYTF.

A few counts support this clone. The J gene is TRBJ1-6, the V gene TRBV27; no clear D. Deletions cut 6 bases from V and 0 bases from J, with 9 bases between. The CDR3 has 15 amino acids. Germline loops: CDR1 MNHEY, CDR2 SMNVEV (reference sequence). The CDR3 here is CASSARSSYNSPLHF. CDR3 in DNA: TGTGCCAGCAGCGCCAGAAGCTCCTATAATTCACCCCTCCACTTT.

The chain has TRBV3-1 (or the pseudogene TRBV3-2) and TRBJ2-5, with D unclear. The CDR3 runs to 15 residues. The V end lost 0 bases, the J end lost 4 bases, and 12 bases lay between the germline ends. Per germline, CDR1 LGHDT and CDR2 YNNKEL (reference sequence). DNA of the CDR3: TGTGCCAGCAGCCAAGATCCCGAACTGGTAGAGACCCAGTACTTC. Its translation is CASSQDPELVETQYF.

Here the CDR3 DNA reads TGTGCCAGCAGTCCACAGGGGGCGGCTCTCGACGAGCAGTACTTC. This gives the protein CASSPQGAALDEQYF. This sequence joins TRBV27 and TRBJ2-7, with 9 bases aligning to TRBD1. Germline V lookup: CDR1 MNHEY, CDR2 SMNVEV (reference sequence). Germline trimming cut 5 bases from V and 5 bases from J; bases unmatched to any gene: 10. CDR3 length: 15 residues.

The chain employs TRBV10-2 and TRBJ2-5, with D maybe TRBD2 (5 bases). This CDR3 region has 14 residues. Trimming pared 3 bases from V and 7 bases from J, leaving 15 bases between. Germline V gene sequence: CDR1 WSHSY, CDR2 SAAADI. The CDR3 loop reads CASSDRTLRATQYF. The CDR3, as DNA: TGCGCCAGCAGTGATAGGACTCTCCGGGCGACCCAGTACTTC.

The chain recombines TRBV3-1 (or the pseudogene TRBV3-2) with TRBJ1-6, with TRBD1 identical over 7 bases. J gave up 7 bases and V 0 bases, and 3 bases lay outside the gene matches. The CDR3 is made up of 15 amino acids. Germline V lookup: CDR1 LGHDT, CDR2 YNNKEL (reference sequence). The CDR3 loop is CASSQEHRGNSPLHF. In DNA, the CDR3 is TGTGCCAGCAGCCAAGAGCACAGGGGCAATTCACCCCTCCACTTT.

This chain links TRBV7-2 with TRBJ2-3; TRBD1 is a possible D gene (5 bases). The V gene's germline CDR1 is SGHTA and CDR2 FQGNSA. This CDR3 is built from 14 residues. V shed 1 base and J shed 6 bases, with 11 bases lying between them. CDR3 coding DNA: TGTGCCAGCAGCTTAGGGACACCCCAGGATACGCAGTATTTT. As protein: CASSLGTPQDTQYF. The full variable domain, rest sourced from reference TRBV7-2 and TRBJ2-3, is GAGVSQSPSNKVTEKGKDVELRCDPISGHTALYWYRQSLGQGLEFLIYFQGNSAPDKSGLPSDRFSAERTGGSVSTLTIQRTQQEDSAVYLCASSLGTPQDTQYFGPGTRLTVL.

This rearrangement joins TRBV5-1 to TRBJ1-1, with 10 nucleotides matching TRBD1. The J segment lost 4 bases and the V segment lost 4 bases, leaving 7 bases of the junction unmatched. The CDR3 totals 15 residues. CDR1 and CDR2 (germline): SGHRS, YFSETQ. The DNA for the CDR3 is TGCGCCAGCAGCCCTGGGACAGGGGAGGTCACTGAAGCTTTCTTT. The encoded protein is CASSPGTGEVTEAFF.